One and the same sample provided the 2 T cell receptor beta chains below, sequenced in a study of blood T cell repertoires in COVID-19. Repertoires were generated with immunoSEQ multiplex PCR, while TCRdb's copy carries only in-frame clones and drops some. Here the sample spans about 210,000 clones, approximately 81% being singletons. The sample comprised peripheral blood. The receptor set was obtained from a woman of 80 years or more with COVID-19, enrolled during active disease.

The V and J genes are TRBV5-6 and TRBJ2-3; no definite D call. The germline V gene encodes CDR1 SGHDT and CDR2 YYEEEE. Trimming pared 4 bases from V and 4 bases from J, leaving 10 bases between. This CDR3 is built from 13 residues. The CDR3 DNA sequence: TGTGCCAGCAGCCCAGGATGGCCAGATACGCAGTATTTT. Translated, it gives CASSPGWPDTQYF.

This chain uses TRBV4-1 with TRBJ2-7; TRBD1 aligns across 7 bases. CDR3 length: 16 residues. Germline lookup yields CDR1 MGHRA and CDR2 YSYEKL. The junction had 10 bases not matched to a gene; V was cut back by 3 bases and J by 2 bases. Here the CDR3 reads CASSHLPGQSTYEQYF. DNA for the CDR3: TGCGCCAGCAGCCACCTCCCGGGACAGTCAACCTACGAGCAGTACTTC.